Listed here is a single T cell receptor (beta chain). Sequenced by immunoSEQ multiplex PCR; TCRdb stores in-frame clones only, minus some. Of approximately 87,000 clones in the sample, 91% were seen once. This sample is part of a study of control samples from healthy donors and cancer patients. The germline V gene has CDR1 MNHEY and CDR2 SMNVEV (reference sequence). This CDR3 comprises 14 residues. Losses at the gene ends were 2 bases for V and 5 bases for J; bases not matched to a gene: 3. This clonotype was obtained from a man aged 45 to 65 in good health. Sequencing used blood. The chain links TRBV27 to TRBJ1-5, with 7 positions matching TRBD1. The CDR3, as DNA: TGTGCCAGCAGTTTAAGGGGGCTTCATCAGCCCCAGCATTTT. Its protein product is CASSLRGLHQPQHF.